This TCR beta chain was sequenced in a study of shared clonotypes between healthy human individuals. CDR1 is MRHNA and CDR2 is SNTAGT in the germline V gene. Trimming removed 7 bases at V and 3 bases at J, with 15 bases between. This CDR3 is built from 14 residues. This was a deep-level run. Here immunoSEQ multiplex PCR was the method, and the copy in TCRdb shows in-frame clones only, minus some. The sample lists 190,000 or so clones, approximately 61% occurring once. Study-level findings and limits: Despite large depth, rarefaction showed incomplete sorted-subset sequencing. A small donor pool kept down the genetic and exposure-history diversity that was represented.

The authors divided CD4+ cells into CD45RA+ naive and CD45RA-negative memory subsets. This clone was counted only a few times. Antigen: not known. The source of this sequence is a man younger than 40 in good health. The chain has TRBV6-4 and TRBJ1-1, with D maybe TRBD1 (6 bases). Sequencing was done on a sample of memory CD4+ T cells sorted from blood. Subset specified: CD45RA-negative fraction. CDR3 in amino acids: CASTRTAVHTEAFF. The DNA of the CDR3 is TGTGCCAGCACCAGGACAGCGGTGCACACTGAAGCTTTCTTT.